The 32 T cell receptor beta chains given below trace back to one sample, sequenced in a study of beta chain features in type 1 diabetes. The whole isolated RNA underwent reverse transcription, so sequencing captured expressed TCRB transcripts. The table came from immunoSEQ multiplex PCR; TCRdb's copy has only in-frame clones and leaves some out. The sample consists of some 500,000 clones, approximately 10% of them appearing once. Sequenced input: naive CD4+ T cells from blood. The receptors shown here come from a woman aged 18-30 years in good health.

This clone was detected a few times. CDR3 residues: CSVGAGRETQYF. The DNA for the CDR3 is TGCAGCGTTGGAGCAGGACGAGAGACCCAGTACTTC. The chain has TRBV29-1 and TRBJ2-5, with D uncertain. V lost 4 bases, J lost 4 bases, and 10 bases lay in between. Looked up from germline, CDR1 is SQVTM and CDR2 is ANQGSEA. The CDR3 runs 12 residues.

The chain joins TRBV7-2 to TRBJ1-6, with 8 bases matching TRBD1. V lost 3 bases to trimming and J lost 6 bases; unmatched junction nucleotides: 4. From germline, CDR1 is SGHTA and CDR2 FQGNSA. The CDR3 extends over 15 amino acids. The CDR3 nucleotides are TGTGCCAGCAGCTTTCGGGACAGGCCTAATTCACCCCTCCACTTT. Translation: CASSFRDRPNSPLHF.

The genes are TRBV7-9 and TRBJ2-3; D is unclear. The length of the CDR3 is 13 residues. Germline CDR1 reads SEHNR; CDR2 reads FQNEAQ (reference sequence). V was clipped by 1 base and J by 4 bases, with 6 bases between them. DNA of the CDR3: TGTGCCAGCAGCTTAGAACGGGCAGATACGCAGTATTTT. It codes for CASSLERADTQYF.

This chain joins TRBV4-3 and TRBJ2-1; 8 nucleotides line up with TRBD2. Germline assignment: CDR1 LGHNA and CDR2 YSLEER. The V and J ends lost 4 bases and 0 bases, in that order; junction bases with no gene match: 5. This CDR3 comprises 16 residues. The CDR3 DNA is TGCGCCAGCAGCCCGACTAGCGAGAGCTCCTACAATGAGCAGTTCTTC. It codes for CASSPTSESSYNEQFF.

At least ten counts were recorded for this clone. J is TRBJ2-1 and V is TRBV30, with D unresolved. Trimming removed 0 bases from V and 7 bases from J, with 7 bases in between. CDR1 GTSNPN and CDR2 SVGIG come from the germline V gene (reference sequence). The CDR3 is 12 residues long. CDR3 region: CAWSVLWNEQFF. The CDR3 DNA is TGTGCCTGGAGTGTACTATGGAATGAGCAGTTCTTC.

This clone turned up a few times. The DNA for the CDR3 is TGTGCCAGCAGCGGGCGGTTCGAGCAGTTCTTC. This gives the protein CASSGRFEQFF. This chain uses TRBV11-3 with TRBJ2-1; D gene unclear. The CDR3 loop spans 11 amino acids. V was trimmed by 5 bases and J by 10 bases, leaving 9 bases between them. Germline CDR1 reads SGHNT; CDR2 reads YENEEA.

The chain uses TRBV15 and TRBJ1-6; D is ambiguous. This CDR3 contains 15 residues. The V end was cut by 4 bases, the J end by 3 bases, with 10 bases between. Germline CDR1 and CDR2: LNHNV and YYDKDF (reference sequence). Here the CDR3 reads CATSIGSVYNSPLHF. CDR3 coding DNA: TGTGCCACCAGCATCGGATCTGTCTATAATTCACCCCTCCACTTT.

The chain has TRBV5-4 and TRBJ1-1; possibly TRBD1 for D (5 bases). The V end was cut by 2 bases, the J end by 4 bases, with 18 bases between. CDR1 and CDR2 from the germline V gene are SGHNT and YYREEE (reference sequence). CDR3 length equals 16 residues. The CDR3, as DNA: TGTGCCAGCAGCTTCAATGGGAGGGCGAGGGGCACTGAAGCTTTCTTT. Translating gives CASSFNGRARGTEAFF.

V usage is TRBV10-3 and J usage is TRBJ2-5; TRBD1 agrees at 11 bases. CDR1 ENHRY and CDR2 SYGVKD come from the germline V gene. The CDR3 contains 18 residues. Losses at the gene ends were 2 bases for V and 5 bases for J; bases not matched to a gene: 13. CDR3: CAISETSGTGGSRETQYF. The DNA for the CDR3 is TGTGCCATCAGTGAGACTTCTGGGACAGGGGGATCTAGGGAGACCCAGTACTTC.

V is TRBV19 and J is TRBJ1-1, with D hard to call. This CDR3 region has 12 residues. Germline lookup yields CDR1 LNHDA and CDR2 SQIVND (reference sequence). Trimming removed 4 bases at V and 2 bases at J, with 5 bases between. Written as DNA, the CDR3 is TGTGCCAGTAGTAACGGCAACACTGAAGCTTTCTTT. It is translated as CASSNGNTEAFF.

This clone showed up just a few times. The CDR3 reads CASSPRETPETQYF. CDR3 sequence (DNA): TGTGCCAGCAGCCCAAGAGAGACTCCAGAGACCCAGTACTTC. The chain is built from TRBV7-3 and TRBJ2-5; D not resolved. Germline V gives CDR1 SGHTA, CDR2 FQGTGA. This CDR3 comprises 14 residues. Trimming stripped 5 bases from V and 4 bases from J, with 14 bases between.

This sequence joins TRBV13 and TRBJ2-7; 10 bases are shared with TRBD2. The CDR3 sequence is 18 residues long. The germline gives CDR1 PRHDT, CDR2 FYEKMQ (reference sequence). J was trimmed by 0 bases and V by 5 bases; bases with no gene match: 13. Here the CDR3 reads CASSLSYLAGEHSYEQYV. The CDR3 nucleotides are TGTGCCAGCAGCCTCTCCTACCTAGCGGGGGAGCACTCCTACGAGCAGTACGTC.

CDR3 in DNA: TGTGCCAGCAGCTTCCCCCCGGGCCTCCACACAGATACGCAGTATTTT. This codes for CASSFPPGLHTDTQYF. The genes are TRBV28 and TRBJ2-3, with D unclear. V lost 6 bases, J lost 2 bases, and 18 bases lay in between. The CDR3 is made up of 16 amino acids. Germline CDR1 MDHEN, CDR2 SYDVKM.

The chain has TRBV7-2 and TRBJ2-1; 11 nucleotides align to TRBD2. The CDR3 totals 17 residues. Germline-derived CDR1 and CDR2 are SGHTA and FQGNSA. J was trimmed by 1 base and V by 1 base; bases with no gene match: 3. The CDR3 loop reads CASSLGTSGPSYNEQFF. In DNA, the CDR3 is TGTGCCAGCAGCTTAGGGACTAGCGGGCCTTCCTACAATGAGCAGTTCTTC.

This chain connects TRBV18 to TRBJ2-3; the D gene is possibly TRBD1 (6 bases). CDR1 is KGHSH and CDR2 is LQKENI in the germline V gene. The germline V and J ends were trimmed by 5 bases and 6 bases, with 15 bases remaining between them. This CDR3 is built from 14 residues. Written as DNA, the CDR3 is TGTGCCAGCTCATGGGGGCACGGCGGGGATACGCAGTATTTT. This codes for CASSWGHGGDTQYF.

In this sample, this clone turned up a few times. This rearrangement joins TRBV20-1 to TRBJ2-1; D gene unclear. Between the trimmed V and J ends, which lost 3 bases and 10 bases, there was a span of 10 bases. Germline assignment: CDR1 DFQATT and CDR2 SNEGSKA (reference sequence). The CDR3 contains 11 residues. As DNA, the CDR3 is TGCAGTGCTAGTCTCGGGTCAGAGCAGTTCTTC. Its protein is CSASLGSEQFF.

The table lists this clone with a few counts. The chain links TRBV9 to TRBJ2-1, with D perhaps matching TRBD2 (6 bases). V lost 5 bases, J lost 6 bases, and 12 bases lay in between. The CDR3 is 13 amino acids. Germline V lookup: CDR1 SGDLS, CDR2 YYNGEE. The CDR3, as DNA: TGTGCCAGCAGTGCGGGACGGAGCAATGAGCAGTTCTTC. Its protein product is CASSAGRSNEQFF.

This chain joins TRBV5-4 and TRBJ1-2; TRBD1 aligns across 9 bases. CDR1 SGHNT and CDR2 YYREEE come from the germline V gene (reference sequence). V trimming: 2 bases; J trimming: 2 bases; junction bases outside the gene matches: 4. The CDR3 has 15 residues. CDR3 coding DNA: TGTGCCAGCAGCTTCCGGGACAGGGACAACTATGGCTACACCTTC. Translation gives CASSFRDRDNYGYTF.

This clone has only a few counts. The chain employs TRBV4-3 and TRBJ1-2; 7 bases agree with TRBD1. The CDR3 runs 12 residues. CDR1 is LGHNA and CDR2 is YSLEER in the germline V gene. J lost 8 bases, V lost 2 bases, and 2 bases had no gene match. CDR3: CASSQQGGGYTF. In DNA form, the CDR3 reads TGCGCCAGCAGCCAACAGGGGGGCGGCTACACCTTC.

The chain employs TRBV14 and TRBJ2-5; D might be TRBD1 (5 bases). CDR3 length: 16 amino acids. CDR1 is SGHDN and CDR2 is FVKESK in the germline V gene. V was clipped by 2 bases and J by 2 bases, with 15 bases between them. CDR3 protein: CASSQKGGREQETQYF. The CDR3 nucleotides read TGTGCCAGCAGCCAAAAGGGTGGCAGGGAACAAGAGACCCAGTACTTC.

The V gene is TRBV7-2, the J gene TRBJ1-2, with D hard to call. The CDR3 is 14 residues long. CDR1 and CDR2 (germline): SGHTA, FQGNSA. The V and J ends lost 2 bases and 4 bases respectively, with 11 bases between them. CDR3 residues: CASSLLGGGYGYTF. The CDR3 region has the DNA TGTGCCAGCAGCTTACTCGGCGGAGGCTATGGCTACACCTTC.

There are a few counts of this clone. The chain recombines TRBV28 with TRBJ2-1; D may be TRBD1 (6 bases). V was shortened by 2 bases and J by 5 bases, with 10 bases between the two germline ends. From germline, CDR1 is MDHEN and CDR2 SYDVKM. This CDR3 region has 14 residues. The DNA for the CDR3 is TGTGCCAGCAGTTTAATACAGGGAGACAATGAGCAGTTCTTC. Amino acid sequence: CASSLIQGDNEQFF. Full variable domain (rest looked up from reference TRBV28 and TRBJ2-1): DVKVTQSSRYLVKRTGEKVFLECVQDMDHENMFWYRQDPGLGLRLIYFSYDVKMKEKGDIPEGYSVSREKKERFSLILESASTNQTSMYLCASSLIQGDNEQFFGPGTRLTVL.

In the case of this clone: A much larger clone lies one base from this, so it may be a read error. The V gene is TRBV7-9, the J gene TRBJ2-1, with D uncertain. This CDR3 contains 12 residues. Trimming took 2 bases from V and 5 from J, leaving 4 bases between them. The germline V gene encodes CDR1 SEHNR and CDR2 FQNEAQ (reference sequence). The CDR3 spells CASSLTHNEQFF. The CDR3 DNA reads TGTGCCAGCAGCTTAACCCACAATGAGCAGTTCTTC.

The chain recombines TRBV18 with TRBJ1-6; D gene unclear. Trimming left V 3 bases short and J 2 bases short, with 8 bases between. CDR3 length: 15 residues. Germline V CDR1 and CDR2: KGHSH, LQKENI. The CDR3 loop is CASSPGGTYNSPLHF. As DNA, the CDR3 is TGTGCCAGCTCACCGGGAGGGACCTATAATTCACCCCTCCACTTT.

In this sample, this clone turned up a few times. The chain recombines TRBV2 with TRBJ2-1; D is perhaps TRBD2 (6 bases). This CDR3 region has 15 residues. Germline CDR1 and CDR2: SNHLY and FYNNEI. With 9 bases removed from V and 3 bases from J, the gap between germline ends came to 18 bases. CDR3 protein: CASGSNGGIYNEQFF. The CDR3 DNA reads TGTGCCAGTGGTAGTAACGGGGGAATCTACAATGAGCAGTTCTTC. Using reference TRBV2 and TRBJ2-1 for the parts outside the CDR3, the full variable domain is EPEVTQTPSHQVTQMGQEVILRCVPISNHLYFYWYRQILGQKVEFLVSFYNNEISEKSEIFDDQFSVERPDGSNFTLKIRSTKLEDSAMYFCASGSNGGIYNEQFFGPGTRLTVL.

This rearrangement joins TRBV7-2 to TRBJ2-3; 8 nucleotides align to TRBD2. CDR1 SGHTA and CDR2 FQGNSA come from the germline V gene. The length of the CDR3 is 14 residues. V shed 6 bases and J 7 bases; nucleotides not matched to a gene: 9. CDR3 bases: TGTGCCAGCAGGCCCGCGGGGGGCAGAAATACGCAGTATTTT. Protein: CASRPAGGRNTQYF.

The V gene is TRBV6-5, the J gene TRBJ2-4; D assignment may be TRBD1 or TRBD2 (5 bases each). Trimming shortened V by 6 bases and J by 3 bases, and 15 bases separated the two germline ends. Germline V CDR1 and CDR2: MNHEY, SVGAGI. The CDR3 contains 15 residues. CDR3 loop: CASRGSGTVKNIQYF. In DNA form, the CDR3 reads TGTGCCAGCAGGGGCTCCGGGACGGTCAAAAACATTCAGTACTTC.

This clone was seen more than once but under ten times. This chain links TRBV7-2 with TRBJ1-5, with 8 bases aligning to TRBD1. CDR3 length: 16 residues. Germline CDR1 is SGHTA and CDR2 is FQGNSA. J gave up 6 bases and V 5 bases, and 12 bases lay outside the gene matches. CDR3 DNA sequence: TGTGCCAGCAGCCTCTCTGGACAGGGAGTAAGTCAGCCCCAGCATTTT. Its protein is CASSLSGQGVSQPQHF.

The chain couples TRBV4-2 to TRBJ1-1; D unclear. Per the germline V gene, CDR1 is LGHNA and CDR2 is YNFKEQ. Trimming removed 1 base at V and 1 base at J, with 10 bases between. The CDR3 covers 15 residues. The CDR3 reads CASSQGGLGNTEAFF. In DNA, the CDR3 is TGTGCCAGCAGCCAAGGAGGGTTAGGGAACACTGAAGCTTTCTTT.

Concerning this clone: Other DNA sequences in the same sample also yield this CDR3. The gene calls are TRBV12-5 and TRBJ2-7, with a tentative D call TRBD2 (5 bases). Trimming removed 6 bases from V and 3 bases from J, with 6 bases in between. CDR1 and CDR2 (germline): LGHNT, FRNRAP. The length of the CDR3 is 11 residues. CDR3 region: CASGLGYEQYF. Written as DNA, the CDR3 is TGTGCTAGTGGACTAGGCTACGAGCAGTACTTC. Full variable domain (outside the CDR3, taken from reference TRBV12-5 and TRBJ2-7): DARVTQTPRHKVTEMGQEVTMRCQPILGHNTVFWYRQTMMQGLELLAYFRNRAPLDDSGMPKDRFSAEMPDATLATLKIQPSEPRDSAVYFCASGLGYEQYFGPGTRLTVT.

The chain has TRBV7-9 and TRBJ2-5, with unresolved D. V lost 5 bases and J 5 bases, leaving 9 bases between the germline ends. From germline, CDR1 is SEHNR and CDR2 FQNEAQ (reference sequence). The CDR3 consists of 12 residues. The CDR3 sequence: CASSLAKETQYF. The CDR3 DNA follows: TGTGCCAGCAGCCTGGCTAAGGAGACCCAGTACTTC. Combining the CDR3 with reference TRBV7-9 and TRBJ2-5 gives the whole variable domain DTGVSQNPRHKITKRGQNVTFRCDPISEHNRLYWYRQTLGQGPEFLTYFQNEAQLEKSRLLSDRFSAERPKGSFSTLEIQRTEQGDSAMYLCASSLAKETQYFGPGTRLLVL.

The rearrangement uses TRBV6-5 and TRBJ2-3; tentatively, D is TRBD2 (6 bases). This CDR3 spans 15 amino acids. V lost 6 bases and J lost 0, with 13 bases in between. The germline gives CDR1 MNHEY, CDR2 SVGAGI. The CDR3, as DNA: TGTGCCAGCAGGAATACGGGACTCAGCACAGATACGCAGTATTTT. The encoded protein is CASRNTGLSTDTQYF.